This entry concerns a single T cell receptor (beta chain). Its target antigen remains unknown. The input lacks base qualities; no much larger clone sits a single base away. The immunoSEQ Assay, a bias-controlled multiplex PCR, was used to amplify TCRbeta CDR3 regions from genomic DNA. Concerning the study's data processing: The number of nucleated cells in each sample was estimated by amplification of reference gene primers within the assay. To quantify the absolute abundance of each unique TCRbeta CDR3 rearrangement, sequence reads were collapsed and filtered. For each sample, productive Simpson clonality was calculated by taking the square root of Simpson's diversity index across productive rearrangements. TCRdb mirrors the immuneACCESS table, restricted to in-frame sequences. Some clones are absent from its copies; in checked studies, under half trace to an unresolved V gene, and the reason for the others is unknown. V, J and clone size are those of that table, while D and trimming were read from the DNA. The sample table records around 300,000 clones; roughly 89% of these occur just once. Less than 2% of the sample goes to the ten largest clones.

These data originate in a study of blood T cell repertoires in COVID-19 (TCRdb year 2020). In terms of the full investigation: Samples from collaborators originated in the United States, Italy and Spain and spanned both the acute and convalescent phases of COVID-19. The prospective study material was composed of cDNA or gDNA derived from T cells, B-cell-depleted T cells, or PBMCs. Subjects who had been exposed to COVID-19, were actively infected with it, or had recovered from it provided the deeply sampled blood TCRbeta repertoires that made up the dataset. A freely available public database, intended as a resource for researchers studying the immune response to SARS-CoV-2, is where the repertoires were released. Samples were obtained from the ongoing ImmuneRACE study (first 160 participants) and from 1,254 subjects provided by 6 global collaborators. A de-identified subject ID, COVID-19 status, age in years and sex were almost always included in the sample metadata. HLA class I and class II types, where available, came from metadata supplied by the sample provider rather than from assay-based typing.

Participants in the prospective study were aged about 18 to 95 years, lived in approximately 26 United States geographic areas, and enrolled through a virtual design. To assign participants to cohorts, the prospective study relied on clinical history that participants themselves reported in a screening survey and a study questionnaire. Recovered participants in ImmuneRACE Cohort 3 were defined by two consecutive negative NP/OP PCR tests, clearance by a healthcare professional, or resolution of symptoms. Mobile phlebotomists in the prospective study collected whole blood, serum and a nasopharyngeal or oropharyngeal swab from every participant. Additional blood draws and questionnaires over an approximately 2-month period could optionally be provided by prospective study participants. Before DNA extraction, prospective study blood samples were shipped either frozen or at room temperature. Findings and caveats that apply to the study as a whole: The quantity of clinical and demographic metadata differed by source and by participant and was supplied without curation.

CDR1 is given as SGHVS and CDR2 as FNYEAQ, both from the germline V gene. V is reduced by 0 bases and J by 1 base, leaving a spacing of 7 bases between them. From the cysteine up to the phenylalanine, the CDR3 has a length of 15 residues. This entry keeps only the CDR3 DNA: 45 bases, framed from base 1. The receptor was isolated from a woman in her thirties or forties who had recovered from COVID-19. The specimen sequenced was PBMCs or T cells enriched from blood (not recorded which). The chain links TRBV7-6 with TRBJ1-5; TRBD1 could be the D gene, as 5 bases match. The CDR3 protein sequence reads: CASSLARGSNQPQHF. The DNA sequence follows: TGTGCCAGCAGCTTAGCGCGGGGGAGCAATCAGCCCCAGCATTTT. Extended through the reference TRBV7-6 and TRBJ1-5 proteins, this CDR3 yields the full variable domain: GAGVSQSPRYKVTKRGQDVALRCDPISGHVSLYWYRQALGQGPEFLTYFNYEAQQDKSGLPNDRFSAERPEGSISTLTIQRTEQRDSAMYRCASSLARGSNQPQHFGDGTRLSIL.